What follows are 26 T cell receptor beta chains derived from one specimen sequenced in a study of cytomegalovirus exposure and HLA in healthy donors. The PCR was carried out with 60 Vbeta primers and 13 Jbeta primers. The data were produced by immunoSEQ multiplex PCR, yet TCRdb's version contains in-frame clones alone and is incomplete. The sample lists around 160,000 clones, over 75% occurring once. Sequencing was done on a sample of PBMCs. These TCRs come from a man in his fifties in good health and CMV-seropositive.

The genes are TRBV13 and TRBJ1-1, with unresolved D. This CDR3 contains 11 residues. Trimming shortened V by 4 bases and J by 11 bases, and 11 bases separated the two germline ends. Germline lookup yields CDR1 PRHDT and CDR2 FYEKMQ (reference sequence). The CDR3 nucleotides are TGTGCCAGCAGCTCTACCAAAGAGGCTTTCTTT. Protein product: CASSSTKEAFF.

The V call is TRBV4-3, the J call TRBJ1-2; possible D gene TRBD1, 6 bases. Trimming shortened V by 0 bases and J by 7 bases, and 15 bases separated the two germline ends. The germline gives CDR1 LGHNA, CDR2 YSLEER. The CDR3 loop spans 15 amino acids. CDR3 amino acids: CASSQDVRTVGGYTF. The CDR3 DNA follows: TGCGCCAGCAGCCAAGATGTCCGGACAGTGGGTGGCTACACCTTC.

V is TRBV11-2 and J is TRBJ1-6; no clear D. Germline loops: CDR1 SGHAT, CDR2 FQNNGV. The CDR3 covers 14 residues. The ends were cut back, 1 base at V and 8 bases at J, with 9 bases in the middle. This CDR3 reads CASSLGAWDSPLHF. CDR3 DNA: TGTGCCAGCAGCTTAGGGGCCTGGGATTCACCCCTCCACTTT. Full variable domain (missing parts from reference TRBV11-2 and TRBJ1-6): EAGVAQSPRYKIIEKRQSVAFWCNPISGHATLYWYQQILGQGPKLLIQFQNNGVVDDSQLPKDRFSAERLKGVDSTLKIQPAKLEDSAVYLCASSLGAWDSPLHFGNGTRLTVT.

The sample holds one count of this clone. The chain joins TRBV5-4 to TRBJ1-2, with 7 bases aligning to TRBD1. V gave up 4 bases and J gave up 10 bases; unmatched junction bases: 13. The length of the CDR3 is 14 residues. From germline, CDR1 is SGHNT and CDR2 YYREEE (reference sequence). The CDR3 loop reads CASSQPTGRPYYTF. In DNA, the CDR3 is TGTGCCAGCAGCCAGCCGACAGGGAGACCTTACTACACCTTC.

The chain recombines TRBV5-5 with TRBJ2-2; D is possibly TRBD2 (6 bases). The CDR3 consists of 17 residues. Trimming took off 6 bases at V and 2 bases at J, with 20 bases between the two ends. Germline CDR1 reads SGHKS; CDR2 reads YYEKEE (reference sequence). In DNA form, the CDR3 reads TGTGCCAGCATCCCGGTATCGGGAGAAACTAACACCGGGGAGCTGTTTTTT. Protein sequence: CASIPVSGETNTGELFF.

The chain employs TRBV19 and TRBJ2-1; 13 nucleotides match TRBD2. After removal of 8 bases from V and 4 bases from J, the junction contained 5 bases not matched to a gene. The CDR3 loop spans 15 amino acids. Germline-derived CDR1 and CDR2 are LNHDA and SQIVND (reference sequence). CDR3 residues: CASSGLAGVYNEQFF. The CDR3 DNA sequence: TGTGCCAGTTCTGGACTAGCGGGGGTATACAATGAGCAGTTCTTC.

This clone showed up just once. The chain links TRBV4-3 to TRBJ2-1; D not certain. The germline CDR1 and CDR2 sequences are LGHNA and YSLEER. V lost 0 bases to trimming and J lost 0 bases, with 6 bases between them. The CDR3 extends over 15 amino acids. This chain's CDR3 is CASSQDSFSYNEQFF. CDR3 nucleotide sequence: TGCGCCAGCAGCCAAGACTCCTTCTCCTACAATGAGCAGTTCTTC.

The CDR3 region has the DNA TGTGCCAGCAGCGGAAAAACTAGCTCCAGCTCCTACAATGAGCAGTTCTTC. This sequence encodes CASSGKTSSSSYNEQFF. This chain joins TRBV9 and TRBJ2-1; D is possibly TRBD2 (6 bases). Between the trimmed V and J ends, which lost 3 bases and 0 bases, there was a span of 16 bases. Germline CDR1 is SGDLS and CDR2 is YYNGEE. The CDR3 loop spans 17 amino acids. The full variable domain, with the rest looked up from reference TRBV9 and TRBJ2-1, is DSGVTQTPKHLITATGQRVTLRCSPRSGDLSVYWYQQSLDQGLQFLIQYYNGEERAKGNILERFSAQQFPDLHSELNLSSLELGDSALYFCASSGKTSSSSYNEQFFGPGTRLTVL.

The chain combines TRBV5-6 with TRBJ2-3; D is ambiguous. Germline CDR1 reads SGHDT; CDR2 reads YYEEEE. This CDR3 has 16 residues. V was cut by 4 bases and J by 2 bases, with 17 bases left in between. The CDR3 nucleotides are TGTGCCAGCAGCCCTCGGCGGCTGTCGAACACAGATACGCAGTATTTT. Its translation is CASSPRRLSNTDTQYF.

This clone was picked up one time. V gene TRBV27 combines with J gene TRBJ1-3; no definite D call. From germline, CDR1 is MNHEY and CDR2 SMNVEV (reference sequence). V gave up 7 bases and J gave up 0 bases, with 13 bases separating them. CDR3 length equals 15 residues. The DNA of the CDR3 is TGTGCCAGCATGGACTTCCGGGGCTCTGGAAACACCATATATTTT. Translation gives CASMDFRGSGNTIYF.

The chain combines TRBV4-1 with TRBJ2-7; 7 bases map to TRBD2. The germline gives CDR1 MGHRA, CDR2 YSYEKL. V lost 1 base, J lost 2 bases, and 5 bases stayed unmatched. The CDR3 consists of 15 residues. The CDR3 nucleotides are TGCGCCAGCAGCCAAGTGGCTAGCGGTACCTACGAGCAGTACTTC. Amino acid sequence: CASSQVASGTYEQYF.

The rearrangement uses TRBV13 and TRBJ1-1; possibly TRBD1 for D (6 bases). V lost 5 bases, J lost 5 bases, and 9 bases lay in between. The germline gives CDR1 PRHDT, CDR2 FYEKMQ (reference sequence). This CDR3 contains 12 residues. DNA of the CDR3: TGTGCCAGCAGCGCGCAGGGGACTGAAGCTTTCTTT. Protein product: CASSAQGTEAFF. The complete variable domain, with remaining parts taken from reference TRBV13 and TRBJ1-1, reads AAGVIQSPRHLIKEKRETATLKCYPIPRHDTVYWYQQGPGQDPQFLISFYEKMQSDKGSIPDRFSAQQFSDYHSELNMSSLELGDSALYFCASSAQGTEAFFGQGTRLTVV.

Only one count was recorded for this clone. The V gene is TRBV5-6, the J gene TRBJ2-3; a possible D gene is TRBD2 (6 bases). V lost 2 bases and J 0 bases, leaving 10 bases between the germline ends. Germline CDR1 reads SGHDT; CDR2 reads YYEEEE. The CDR3 runs 15 residues. The CDR3 nucleotides read TGTGCCAGCAGCTTTGTGGGGGGAAGCACAGATACGCAGTATTTT. Its protein is CASSFVGGSTDTQYF.

This chain joins TRBV15 and TRBJ2-5; weak D call: TRBD2 (6 bases). Germline V gene lookup returns CDR1 LNHNV and CDR2 YYDKDF (reference sequence). This CDR3 contains 14 residues. The V gene lost 5 bases and the J gene lost 5 bases, with 15 bases spanning the gap. The CDR3 sequence: CATSHGREGETQYF. DNA for the CDR3: TGTGCCACCAGCCACGGGAGAGAGGGTGAGACCCAGTACTTC.

The chain recombines TRBV28 with TRBJ1-5; no clear D. Between the trimmed V and J ends, which lost 2 bases and 4 bases, there was a span of 9 bases. CDR1 and CDR2 from the germline V gene are MDHEN and SYDVKM. This CDR3 comprises 14 residues. CDR3 protein: CASSLTLLNQPQHF. CDR3 DNA: TGTGCCAGCAGTTTAACTCTACTTAATCAGCCCCAGCATTTT.

The chain links TRBV9 to TRBJ1-2; D perhaps matches TRBD1 (6 bases). CDR3 length equals 15 residues. Germline V gene data show CDR1 as SGDLS and CDR2 as YYNGEE. The V end was cut by 4 bases, the J end by 3 bases, with 16 bases between. The CDR3 coding sequence is TGTGCCAGCAGCTCCGGGACACTCGGGGACTATGGCTACACCTTC. This translates into CASSSGTLGDYGYTF.

This chain links TRBV4-2 with TRBJ1-1; TRBD1 might be the D (5 bases). V was cut by 4 bases and J by 4 bases, with 16 bases left in between. The CDR3 covers 15 residues. Per germline, CDR1 LGHNA and CDR2 YNFKEQ. CDR3 bases: TGTGCCAGCAGCCCCGGCAGGGTTTCTGGCACTGAAGCTTTCTTT. Residues: CASSPGRVSGTEAFF.

The V call is TRBV5-5, the J call TRBJ2-7; a weak D match, TRBD1 (6 bases). Germline CDR1 reads SGHKS; CDR2 reads YYEKEE (reference sequence). With 0 bases removed from V and 3 bases from J, the gap between germline ends came to 10 bases. The CDR3 covers 14 residues. CDR3 residues: CASSLGQGIYEQYF. The CDR3 DNA sequence: TGTGCCAGCAGCTTGGGTCAGGGGATCTACGAGCAGTACTTC.

In the case of this clone: One end of the junction varies from germline; a read error may be responsible. The chain uses TRBV28 and TRBJ2-5; 8 bases are shared with TRBD2. The germline V gene has CDR1 MDHEN and CDR2 SYDVKM. There are 14 residues in the CDR3. The CDR3 DNA is TGTGCCAGCAGAGCGGCGGGGGGCCAAAAGACCCAGTACTTC. Amino acids: CASRAAGGQKTQYF.

There are a few counts of this clone. The rearrangement uses TRBV6-5 and TRBJ1-2; D is uncertain. V dropped 6 bases and J dropped 8 bases, with 22 bases sitting between them. Germline lookup yields CDR1 MNHEY and CDR2 SVGAGI. The CDR3 length is 15 residues. The CDR3 coding sequence is TGTGCCAGCAGCCGCTCCCGGGGTTCTTGGGGAGGCTACACCTTC. Its protein is CASSRSRGSWGGYTF.

This rearrangement joins TRBV5-1 to TRBJ1-6; no definite D call. This CDR3 is built from 15 residues. The germline V gene encodes CDR1 SGHRS and CDR2 YFSETQ. V lost 1 base to trimming and J lost 7 bases, with 12 bases between them. CDR3 sequence: CASSLTATTNSPLHF. In DNA form, the CDR3 reads TGCGCCAGCAGCTTGACGGCTACTACCAATTCACCCCTCCACTTT.

This chain links TRBV28 with TRBJ2-6; D is undetermined. The CDR3 is 16 amino acids. V was trimmed by 2 bases and J by 0 bases, leaving 8 bases between them. Germline CDR1 reads MDHEN; CDR2 reads SYDVKM. As DNA, the CDR3 is TGTGCCAGCAGTTTAGTCTACAGCTCTGGGGCCAACGTCCTGACTTTC. Translation gives CASSLVYSSGANVLTF.

This clone has a handful of counts. The chain combines TRBV18 with TRBJ1-1; D is unclear. V lost 3 bases and J lost 7, with 15 bases in between. The CDR3 is 14 residues long. Germline CDR1 and CDR2: KGHSH and LQKENI. CDR3 residues: CASSPGGRLGEAFF. The CDR3, as DNA: TGTGCCAGCTCACCGGGCGGGAGGTTGGGTGAAGCTTTCTTT.

The rearrangement links TRBV27 to TRBJ2-7, with a tentative D call TRBD2 (7 bases). This CDR3 has 12 amino acids. The V and J ends lost 3 bases and 10 bases respectively, with 13 bases between them. Germline V gives CDR1 MNHEY, CDR2 SMNVEV (reference sequence). CDR3: CASSLSGGLQYF. The CDR3 region has the DNA TGTGCCAGCAGTTTGTCGGGGGGCTTACAGTACTTC.

This chain's CDR3 is CASKEPGQGYSPLHF. CDR3 DNA: TGTGCCAGCAAAGAACCGGGACAGGGGTACTCACCCCTCCACTTT. This sequence joins TRBV28 and TRBJ1-6, with 10 bases fitting TRBD1. The CDR3 has 15 amino acids. In germline, CDR1 is MDHEN, CDR2 SYDVKM. V trimming: 7 bases; J trimming: 10 bases; junction bases outside the gene matches: 10. Filled out from reference TRBV28 and TRBJ1-6, the complete variable domain reads DVKVTQSSRYLVKRTGEKVFLECVQDMDHENMFWYRQDPGLGLRLIYFSYDVKMKEKGDIPEGYSVSREKKERFSLILESASTNQTSMYLCASKEPGQGYSPLHFGNGTRLTVT.

The chain uses TRBV6-5 and TRBJ1-2; D perhaps matches TRBD1 (6 bases). V was clipped by 4 bases and J by 4 bases, with 7 bases between them. The CDR3 covers 12 residues. CDR1 is MNHEY and CDR2 is SVGAGI in the germline V gene. The CDR3 coding sequence is TGTGCCAGCAGTTCGGACAGCTATGGCTACACCTTC. Translation: CASSSDSYGYTF.